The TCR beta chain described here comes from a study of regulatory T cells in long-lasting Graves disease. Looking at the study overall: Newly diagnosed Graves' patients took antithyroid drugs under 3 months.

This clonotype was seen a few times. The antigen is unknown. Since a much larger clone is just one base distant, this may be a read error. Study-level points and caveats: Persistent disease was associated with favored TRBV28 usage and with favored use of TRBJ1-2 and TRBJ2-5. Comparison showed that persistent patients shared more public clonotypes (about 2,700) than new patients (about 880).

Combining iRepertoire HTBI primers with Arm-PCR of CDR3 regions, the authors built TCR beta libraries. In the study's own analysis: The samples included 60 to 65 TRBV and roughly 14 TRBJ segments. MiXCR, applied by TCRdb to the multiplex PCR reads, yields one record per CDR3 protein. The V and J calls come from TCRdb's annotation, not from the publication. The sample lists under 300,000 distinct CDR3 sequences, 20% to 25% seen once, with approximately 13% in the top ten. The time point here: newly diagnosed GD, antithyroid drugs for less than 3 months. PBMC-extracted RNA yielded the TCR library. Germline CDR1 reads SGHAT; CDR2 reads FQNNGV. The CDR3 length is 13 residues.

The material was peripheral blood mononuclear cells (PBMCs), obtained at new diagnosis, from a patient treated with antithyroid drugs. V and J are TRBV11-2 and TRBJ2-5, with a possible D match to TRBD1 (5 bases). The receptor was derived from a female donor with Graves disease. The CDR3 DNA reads TGTGCCAGCAGCCCATCAGGGCAAGAGACCCAGTGCTTC. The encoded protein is CASSPSGQETQCF.